Below are 25 T cell receptor beta chains sequenced from a single sample in a study of cytomegalovirus exposure and HLA in healthy donors. The PCR used 60 Vbeta and 13 Jbeta primers. Measured with immunoSEQ multiplex PCR; TCRdb has only the in-frame clones, and not every one. The data show about 170,000 clones, with 65% to 85% seen just once and roughly 4.7% held by the top ten. Sequencing was carried out using PBMCs. The receptors originated from a woman between 50 and 59 years old in good health and CMV-seropositive.

The V gene is TRBV5-6, the J gene TRBJ2-5; no clear D gene. V was trimmed by 2 bases and J by 6 bases, leaving 5 bases between them. The CDR3 extends over 11 amino acids. The germline CDR1 and CDR2 sequences are SGHDT and YYEEEE. The CDR3 here is CASSFEKTQYF. CDR3 nucleotide sequence: TGTGCCAGCAGCTTTGAGAAGACCCAGTACTTC. Filled out from reference TRBV5-6 and TRBJ2-5, the complete variable domain reads DAGVTQSPTHLIKTRGQQVTLRCSPKSGHDTVSWYQQALGQGPQFIFQYYEEEERQRGNFPDRFSGHQFPNYSSELNVNALLLGDSALYLCASSFEKTQYFGPGTRLLVL.

The rearrangement joins TRBV4-2 to TRBJ1-1, with D perhaps TRBD1 (5 bases). V lost 4 bases and J lost 0, with 12 bases in between. The CDR3 length is 15 residues. The germline CDR1 and CDR2 sequences are LGHNA and YNFKEQ. The CDR3 DNA reads as TGTGCCAGCAGCCTACATAGGGGTTTGAACACTGAAGCTTTCTTT. This encodes CASSLHRGLNTEAFF.

In its sample, this clone was seen a few times. The rearrangement links TRBV2 to TRBJ1-1; perhaps TRBD1 as D (6 bases). CDR3 size: 14 residues. Deletions cut 0 bases from V and 11 bases from J, with 16 bases between. Germline V lookup: CDR1 SNHLY, CDR2 FYNNEI. Written as DNA, the CDR3 is TGTGCCAGCAGTGAAGCGCATCGGGGGGCTGTGGCTTTCTTT. Its protein product is CASSEAHRGAVAFF.

The rearrangement links TRBV7-9 to TRBJ2-5; TRBD1 is a possible D gene (6 bases). CDR1 SEHNR and CDR2 FQNEAQ come from the germline V gene (reference sequence). V lost 3 bases and J 0 bases, leaving 14 bases between the germline ends. The CDR3 is made up of 16 amino acids. Written as DNA, the CDR3 is TGTGCCAGCAGCTTGACTTGGACAGCCTACCAAGAGACCCAGTACTTC. Amino acids: CASSLTWTAYQETQYF.

This chain joins TRBV28 and TRBJ1-5; a weak D match, TRBD1 (5 bases). This CDR3 is 17 amino acids long. Germline CDR1 reads MDHEN; CDR2 reads SYDVKM. V lost 8 bases, J lost 0 bases, and 20 bases lay in between. The CDR3 reads CASVPLGGILSNQPQHF. CDR3 sequence (DNA): TGTGCCAGCGTTCCCTTGGGGGGAATCCTTAGCAATCAGCCCCAGCATTTT.

V is TRBV5-1 and J is TRBJ1-4; the D gene is possibly TRBD1 (5 bases). Trimming left V 0 bases short and J 5 bases short, with 11 bases between. The CDR3 is 15 residues long. Germline-derived CDR1 and CDR2 are SGHRS and YFSETQ. This CDR3 reads CASSLGQGRNEKLFF. Here the CDR3 DNA reads TGCGCCAGCAGCTTGGGGCAGGGCAGAAATGAAAAACTGTTTTTT.

The chain is built from TRBV7-2 and TRBJ2-7; D gene uncertain. CDR3 length equals 12 residues. V shed 2 bases and J shed 2 bases, with 4 bases lying between them. Germline V lookup: CDR1 SGHTA, CDR2 FQGNSA. The CDR3 sequence is CASSLTTYEQYF. Written as DNA, the CDR3 is TGTGCCAGCAGCTTAACTACCTACGAGCAGTACTTC.

In nucleotides, the CDR3 is TGTGCCAGCAGCTTCACCCCGGGAACAGATACGCAGTATTTT. It encodes CASSFTPGTDTQYF. The V call is TRBV5-4, the J call TRBJ2-3, with a tentative D call TRBD2 (5 bases). The CDR3 is 14 residues long. The germline gives CDR1 SGHNT, CDR2 YYREEE (reference sequence). Trimming took off 2 bases at V and 3 bases at J, with 10 bases between the two ends.

The gene calls are TRBV6-6 and TRBJ2-1; D remains unclear. The V end lost 3 bases, the J end lost 3 bases, and 15 bases lay between the germline ends. Germline lookup yields CDR1 MNHNY and CDR2 SVGAGI (reference sequence). The CDR3 runs 16 residues. This CDR3 is CASSYSPRLGYNEQFF. CDR3 DNA: TGTGCCAGCAGTTATAGTCCGCGACTCGGCTACAATGAGCAGTTCTTC.

The genes are TRBV7-9 and TRBJ1-1, with a weak D call TRBD1 (6 bases). The CDR3 has 12 amino acids. Trimming left V 5 bases short and J 11 bases short, with 15 bases between. Germline CDR1 reads SEHNR; CDR2 reads FQNEAQ (reference sequence). CDR3 residues: CASSAEGVRAFF. CDR3 bases: TGTGCCAGCAGCGCAGAGGGGGTTCGGGCTTTCTTT.

V and J are TRBV2 and TRBJ2-3; TRBD2 matches at 10 bases. The CDR3 covers 16 residues. CDR1 and CDR2 (germline): SNHLY, FYNNEI. V lost 3 bases to trimming and J lost 4 bases; unmatched junction nucleotides: 7. Here the CDR3 DNA reads TGTGCCAGCAGTGACGGGCTAGCGGGAGCCTCAGATACGCAGTATTTT. It is translated as CASSDGLAGASDTQYF.

This sequence joins TRBV9 and TRBJ2-2, with 7 bases lining up with TRBD2. Germline assignment: CDR1 SGDLS and CDR2 YYNGEE. The CDR3 is 16 amino acids. V dropped 1 base and J dropped 6; count of bases not matched to a gene: 9. CDR3 protein: CASSVSPRGGAGELFF. DNA of the CDR3: TGTGCCAGCAGCGTAAGCCCCCGGGGAGGGGCCGGGGAGCTGTTTTTT.

A single count supports this clone. The chain combines TRBV7-3 with TRBJ2-1; D gene ambiguous. V lost 5 bases to trimming and J lost 8 bases, with 13 bases between them. This CDR3 spans 13 amino acids. Germline V lookup: CDR1 SGHTA, CDR2 FQGTGA. Here the CDR3 reads CASSQTWYDEQFF. The CDR3 bases are TGTGCCAGCAGCCAAACATGGTACGATGAGCAGTTCTTC. The entire variable domain, with the rest obtained from reference TRBV7-3 and TRBJ2-1, is as follows: GAGVSQTPSNKVTEKGKYVELRCDPISGHTALYWYRQSLGQGPEFLIYFQGTGAADDSGLPNDRFFAVRPEGSVSTLKIQRTERGDSAVYLCASSQTWYDEQFFGPGTRLTVL.

The chain links TRBV6-6 to TRBJ1-4; D is unclear. Germline assignment: CDR1 MNHNY and CDR2 SVGAGI (reference sequence). V lost 0 bases to trimming and J lost 0 bases, with 8 bases between them. This CDR3 has 16 amino acids. The CDR3 sequence is CASSYSAGATNEKLFF. The DNA of the CDR3 is TGTGCCAGCAGTTACTCGGCGGGTGCAACTAATGAAAAACTGTTTTTT.

This rearrangement joins TRBV28 to TRBJ2-7; TRBD1 agrees at 9 bases. Germline assignment: CDR1 MDHEN and CDR2 SYDVKM. The V gene end was trimmed by 5 bases and the J gene end by 3 bases; junction bases not matched to a gene: 5. This CDR3 has 14 amino acids. CDR3 sequence: CASSTGGRDYEQYF. The CDR3 bases are TGTGCCAGCAGTACAGGGGGCCGTGACTACGAGCAGTACTTC.

This clone showed up just once. The V call is TRBV7-9, the J call TRBJ2-7; 12 bases map to TRBD2. Germline V lookup: CDR1 SEHNR, CDR2 FQNEAQ (reference sequence). J gave up 3 bases and V 4 bases, and 4 bases lay outside the gene matches. The CDR3 length is 15 residues. CDR3 amino acids: CASSSGTSGFYEQYF. The CDR3 nucleotides are TGTGCCAGCAGCTCCGGGACTAGCGGGTTCTACGAGCAGTACTTC.

In DNA, the CDR3 is TGTGCCAGCAGCCCGACAGGGGGAAGTTCACCCCTCCACTTT. Amino acid sequence: CASSPTGGSSPLHF. V and J are TRBV7-3 and TRBJ1-6; 9 bases agree with TRBD1. V lost 5 bases, J lost 9 bases, and 5 bases stayed unmatched. This CDR3 comprises 14 residues. Germline V gene data show CDR1 as SGHTA and CDR2 as FQGTGA.

The rearrangement links TRBV28 to TRBJ1-1; D may be TRBD1 (6 bases). Germline V gene sequence: CDR1 MDHEN, CDR2 SYDVKM. The V end lost 0 bases, the J end lost 1 base, and 15 bases lay between the germline ends. The CDR3 is 17 residues long. CDR3 nucleotide sequence: TGTGCCAGCAGTTTATGGAGAGGGACACTCGAGAACACTGAAGCTTTCTTT. Amino acid sequence: CASSLWRGTLENTEAFF.

The chain employs TRBV11-3 and TRBJ2-1; D not resolved. Trimming stripped 2 bases from V and 5 bases from J, with 7 bases between. The germline V gene has CDR1 SGHNT and CDR2 YENEEA. The CDR3 loop spans 13 amino acids. The CDR3 spells CASSLLADNEQFF. The CDR3 coding sequence is TGTGCCAGCAGCTTACTGGCAGACAATGAGCAGTTCTTC. The complete variable domain, with remaining parts taken from reference TRBV11-3 and TRBJ2-1, reads EAGVVQSPRYKIIEKKQPVAFWCNPISGHNTLYWYLQNLGQGPELLIRYENEEAVDDSQLPKDRFSAERLKGVDSTLKIQPAELGDSAVYLCASSLLADNEQFFGPGTRLTVL.

The chain carries TRBV11-2 and TRBJ2-1; 8 bases map to TRBD2. CDR3 length: 15 residues. J gave up 8 bases and V 6 bases, and 12 bases lay outside the gene matches. CDR1 SGHAT and CDR2 FQNNGV come from the germline V gene. CDR3 nucleotides: TGTGCCAGCAGGCCCTGGAGCGGGAGTGACTATGAGCAGTTCTTC. Translated: CASRPWSGSDYEQFF.

The chain employs TRBV5-1 and TRBJ2-3; tentative D call: TRBD1 (6 bases). The V and J ends lost 0 bases and 6 bases respectively, with 11 bases between them. Germline V lookup: CDR1 SGHRS, CDR2 YFSETQ. The CDR3 sequence is 14 residues long. In DNA form, the CDR3 reads TGCGCCAGCAGCTTGGGACAGGCGAAGGATACGCAGTATTTT. Its protein is CASSLGQAKDTQYF.

The chain links TRBV4-2 to TRBJ2-1; D unclear. Between the trimmed V and J ends, which lost 4 bases and 7 bases, there was a span of 8 bases. The CDR3 spans 12 residues. Germline loops: CDR1 LGHNA, CDR2 YNFKEQ. The CDR3 here is CASSLGSNEQFF. DNA for the CDR3: TGTGCCAGCAGCCTGGGCTCTAATGAGCAGTTCTTC.

The chain recombines TRBV19 with TRBJ1-1, with TRBD1 matching 9 bases. Germline V gene lookup returns CDR1 LNHDA and CDR2 SQIVND (reference sequence). CDR3 length: 14 residues. Trimming cost V 5 bases and J 6 bases; bases outside gene matches: 7. CDR3 sequence: CASSVTGGASEAFF. The CDR3 nucleotides are TGTGCCAGTAGTGTCACAGGGGGCGCCTCTGAAGCTTTCTTT.

The chain joins TRBV30 to TRBJ1-3; D is uncertain. In germline, CDR1 is GTSNPN, CDR2 SVGIG (reference sequence). V was shortened by 4 bases and J by 0 bases, with 7 bases between the two germline ends. This CDR3 spans 13 amino acids. CDR3: CAWNPGSGNTIYF. CDR3 in DNA: TGTGCCTGGAATCCCGGCTCTGGAAACACCATATATTTT.

The chain is built from TRBV4-1 and TRBJ2-7; D is unclear. CDR1 is MGHRA, CDR2 YSYEKL, per germline. Deletions cut 1 base from V and 2 bases from J, with 9 bases between. The CDR3 is 14 residues long. CDR3: CASSQAWLAYEQYF. DNA for the CDR3: TGCGCCAGCAGCCAAGCGTGGCTAGCCTACGAGCAGTACTTC.